The T cell receptor (beta chain) under discussion was sequenced for a study of tumor-infiltrating lymphocytes in localized non-small cell lung cancer. For the study at large: Each patient gave resected tumor and non-adjacent uninvolved lung tissue.

This CDR3 region has 17 residues. Germline V gene data show CDR1 as SGHRS and CDR2 as YFSETQ. V lost 0 bases, J lost 6 bases, and 10 bases stayed unmatched. Method: immunoSEQ multiplex PCR; TCRdb's copy keeps in-frame clones and lacks some. The sample gives around 6,700 clones, approximately 67% of which show up once; 13% is in the top ten. Study-level findings and limits: Each assay used a separate piece of the same tissue. Available tissue quantity limited TCR sequencing to a patient subset. Immunotypes IM1 and IM2 had similar TCR-derived T-cell fractions.

Note on this clone: Antigen: not known.

The origin of this receptor is a human donor with non-small cell lung cancer. The sample consisted of uninvolved lung tissue not adjacent to the tumor. This chain uses TRBV5-1 with TRBJ2-1; 9 nucleotides match TRBD2. As DNA, the CDR3 is TGCGCCAGCAGCTTGGCTCCGGGACTAGCTGGCGGCAATGAGCAGTTCTTC. Amino acid sequence: CASSLAPGLAGGNEQFF.